This is a list of T cell receptor beta chains from one sample in a study of graft-versus-host responses after intestinal transplantation. Some clones are missing from TCRdb's copy, which holds only in-frame ones; the method was immunoSEQ multiplex PCR. Altogether about 100,000 clones are present, less than 90% being singletons, with the ten largest covering over 0.75%. Their cognate antigens are unknown. Here the sequenced sample was unstimulated CD4+ T cells sorted from spleen or lymph node cells, taken before transplant. The receptors derive from a human donor who was the organ donor for an intestinal transplant. Both conserved end residues are part of each CDR3. The order of the fields is D gene, J gene, V gene, CDR3 protein. A D gene is named only where the DNA matches it firmly.

>NA|TRBJ1-1|TRBV11-3
CASSGGNTEAFF
>TRBD2|TRBJ2-5|TRBV6-5
CASSYSSGLVKTQYF
>TRBD2|TRBJ2-1|TRBV7-2
CASSSGGGPYNEQFF
>TRBD1|TRBJ1-1|TRBV30
CAWGQGGNTEAFF
>NA|TRBJ1-5|TRBV28
CASINGGVESQPQHF
>TRBD1|TRBJ1-1|TRBV7-8
CASRSRGPAFF
>NA|TRBJ2-5|TRBV6-5
CASSRKTGLRETQYF
>TRBD1|TRBJ2-1|TRBV5-6
CASSQTGGNEQFF
>TRBD1|TRBJ1-4|TRBV20-1
CSATGGEKLFF
>NA|TRBJ1-3|TRBV19
CASSPTTGLSGNTIYF
>NA|TRBJ1-3|TRBV28
CASPDYSGNTIYF
>NA|TRBJ1-3|TRBV2
CASRAVNSGNTIYF
>TRBD2|TRBJ2-3|TRBV29-1
CSALLAMADTQYF
>TRBD2|TRBJ2-2|TRBV7-8
CASSIGLAGTGELFF
>TRBD1|TRBJ2-4|TRBV2
CASLRDRDRNIQYF
>TRBD1|TRBJ1-6|TRBV6-6
CASSSRQGNSPLHF
>NA|TRBJ2-2|TRBV7-9
CASSQDRSTGELFF
>TRBD1|TRBJ2-1|TRBV5-1
CASSSGQGYNEQFF
>NA|TRBJ2-2|TRBV14
CASSQSRAGELFF
>TRBD1|TRBJ2-2|TRBV7-7
CASSRGLSGGELFF
>NA|TRBJ1-1|TRBV5-1
CASRVRGENTEAFF
>TRBD1|TRBJ1-4|TRBV30
CAWSVTTGRKKLFF
>TRBD1|TRBJ2-4|TRBV7-9
CASSPDRGSFGAKNIQYF
>NA|TRBJ2-1|TRBV2
CASSPGARGEQFF
>NA|TRBJ1-1|TRBV30
CAWRGNTEAFF
>NA|TRBJ1-2|TRBV28
CASRVPKTHGYTF
>NA|TRBJ2-3|TRBV30
CAWSGLGSGPEDTQYF
>NA|TRBJ2-5|TRBV5-5
CASSFTQETQYF
>NA|TRBJ2-2|TRBV2
CASKLDRNTGELFF
>NA|TRBJ2-2|TRBV5-1
CASSLVLGTGELFF
>NA|TRBJ1-2|TRBV12-5
CASGLFPRTANYGYTF
>NA|TRBJ2-2|TRBV6-1
CASKEANTGELFF
>NA|TRBJ1-5|TRBV5-8
CASSHRQPQHF
>NA|TRBJ1-3|TRBV6-5
CASSYSGGESGNTIYF
>NA|TRBJ2-7|TRBV5-6
CASSSPWRGATYEQYF
>TRBD1|TRBJ1-2|TRBV5-1
CASSAQGQGNYGYTF
>NA|TRBJ2-6|TRBV6-5
CASSRSSGANVLTF
>TRBD1|TRBJ1-4|TRBV4-2
CASSKNPGQEEKLFF
>NA|TRBJ1-2|TRBV7-2
CASSLARAGYGYTF
>NA|TRBJ1-5|TRBV2
CASTEDGLRQPQHF
>TRBD2|TRBJ2-7|TRBV18
CASSPGLAGGEQYF